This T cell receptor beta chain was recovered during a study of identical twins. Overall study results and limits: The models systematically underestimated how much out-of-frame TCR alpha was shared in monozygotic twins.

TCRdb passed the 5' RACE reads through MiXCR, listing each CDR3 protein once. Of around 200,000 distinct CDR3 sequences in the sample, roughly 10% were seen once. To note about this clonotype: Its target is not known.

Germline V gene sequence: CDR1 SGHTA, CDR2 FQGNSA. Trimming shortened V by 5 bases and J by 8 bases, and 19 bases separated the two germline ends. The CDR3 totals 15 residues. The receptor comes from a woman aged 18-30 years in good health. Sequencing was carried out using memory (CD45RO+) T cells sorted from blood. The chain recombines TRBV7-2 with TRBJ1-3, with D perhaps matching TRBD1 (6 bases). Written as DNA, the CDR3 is TGTGCCAGCAGCACTTTACGCCTCGGGGGGCACACCATATATTTT. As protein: CASSTLRLGGHTIYF. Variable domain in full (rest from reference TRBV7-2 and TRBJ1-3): GAGVSQSPSNKVTEKGKDVELRCDPISGHTALYWYRQSLGQGLEFLIYFQGNSAPDKSGLPSDRFSAERTGGSVSTLTIQRTQQEDSAVYLCASSTLRLGGHTIYFGEGSWLTVV.